The next 30 T cell receptor beta chains were all read from a single sample in a study of blood T cell repertoires in COVID-19. Measured with immunoSEQ multiplex PCR; TCRdb has only the in-frame clones, and not every one. The top ten clones hold roughly 5.3% of a sample with 50,000 to 65,000 clones, 85% to 90% of them seen once. The sequencing input was peripheral blood. These receptors came from a man aged 60 to 69 with active COVID-19.

J is TRBJ2-1 and V is TRBV2; 9 nucleotides agree with TRBD1. The ends lost 3 bases at V and 2 bases at J; junction bases unmatched: 2. CDR3 length: 15 amino acids. The germline V gene encodes CDR1 SNHLY and CDR2 FYNNEI. CDR3 in DNA: TGTGCCAGCAGTGATGGACAGGGGCCCTACAATGAGCAGTTCTTC. Amino acids: CASSDGQGPYNEQFF.

The J gene is TRBJ2-3, the V gene TRBV28; 8 bases match TRBD1. The CDR3 length is 15 residues. CDR1 is MDHEN, CDR2 SYDVKM, per germline. J lost 2 bases, V lost 3 bases, and 4 bases had no gene match. CDR3 sequence reads: CASSFHRGVTDTQYF. The DNA of the CDR3 is TGTGCCAGCAGTTTCCACAGGGGGGTCACAGATACGCAGTATTTT.

The chain carries TRBV27 and TRBJ2-7; D is perhaps TRBD1 (6 bases). The CDR3 extends over 15 amino acids. From germline, CDR1 is MNHEY and CDR2 SMNVEV (reference sequence). V lost 1 base and J 3 bases, leaving 13 bases between the germline ends. CDR3 sequence reads: CASSLFLGGDYEQYF. The CDR3 DNA sequence: TGTGCCAGCAGTTTATTTCTAGGGGGTGACTACGAGCAGTACTTC.

This clone was seen just once. The J gene is TRBJ2-3, the V gene TRBV9; the D gene is possibly TRBD2 (6 bases). The CDR3 extends over 15 amino acids. V was shortened by 0 bases and J by 2 bases, with 10 bases between the two germline ends. CDR1 SGDLS and CDR2 YYNGEE come from the germline V gene. The CDR3 region is CASSVDWRDTDTQYF. In nucleotides, the CDR3 is TGTGCCAGCAGCGTAGATTGGCGGGACACAGATACGCAGTATTTT.

The chain couples TRBV24-1 to TRBJ2-1; the match to TRBD2 covers 9 bases. CDR1 and CDR2 (germline): KGHDR, SFDVKD. V lost 3 bases, J lost 2 bases, and 1 base stayed unmatched. The CDR3 has 15 amino acids. In nucleotides, the CDR3 is TGTGCCACCAGTGATCCTAGCGGGGCCTACAATGAGCAGTTCTTC. Protein: CATSDPSGAYNEQFF.

The chain carries TRBV6-1 and TRBJ1-4, with unresolved D. The CDR3 length is 17 residues. The germline CDR1 and CDR2 sequences are MNHNS and SASEGT. Trimming shortened V by 1 base and J by 14 bases, and 26 bases separated the two germline ends. The CDR3 DNA follows: TGTGCCAGCAGTGAAGACCGGCTGCGGTTACCCCTATCGGGGCTGTTTTTT. Translated: CASSEDRLRLPLSGLFF.

This chain uses TRBV4-3 with TRBJ2-7; maybe TRBD2 (7 bases). This CDR3 contains 17 residues. Germline lookup yields CDR1 LGHNA and CDR2 YSLEER. Trimming removed 0 bases at V and 1 base at J, with 16 bases between. In nucleotides, the CDR3 is TGCGCCAGCAGCCAAGATTGGTCGCGGGGGCGATCCTACGAGCAGTACTTC. This sequence encodes CASSQDWSRGRSYEQYF.

This chain connects TRBV5-6 to TRBJ2-3, with 9 bases that match TRBD2. The J segment lost 3 bases and the V segment lost 2 bases, leaving 13 bases of the junction unmatched. The CDR3 is 18 amino acids. Germline V gives CDR1 SGHDT, CDR2 YYEEEE. This CDR3 is CASSLGPPSGDVTDTQYF. CDR3 nucleotide sequence: TGTGCCAGCAGCTTAGGTCCCCCTAGCGGGGACGTAACAGATACGCAGTATTTT.

This clone was found once. The genes are TRBV6-6 and TRBJ1-5, with D unclear. CDR3 length: 15 residues. V was pared by 0 bases and J by 1 base, with 7 bases between. Germline V lookup: CDR1 MNHNY, CDR2 SVGAGI (reference sequence). This chain's CDR3 is CASSYSGRSNQPQHF. Written as DNA, the CDR3 is TGTGCCAGCAGTTACTCGGGCCGGAGCAATCAGCCCCAGCATTTT.

The chain has TRBV18 and TRBJ2-2; D is ambiguous. This CDR3 is built from 16 residues. Between the trimmed V and J ends, which lost 8 bases and 0 bases, there was a span of 16 bases. Germline CDR1 reads KGHSH; CDR2 reads LQKENI. Written as DNA, the CDR3 is TGTGCCAGCCCCCGAGGAGATGGCGCGAACACCGGGGAGCTGTTTTTT. This translates into CASPRGDGANTGELFF.

The chain uses TRBV19 and TRBJ2-1; 7 bases align to TRBD2. After removal of 3 bases from V and 0 bases from J, the junction contained 11 bases not matched to a gene. Germline values: CDR1 LNHDA, CDR2 SQIVND (reference sequence). The length of the CDR3 is 18 residues. The CDR3 DNA is TGTGCCAGTAGTATCACGGTAGCGGGCTTGAGCTCCTACAATGAGCAGTTCTTC. This sequence encodes CASSITVAGLSSYNEQFF. Full variable domain (missing parts from reference TRBV19 and TRBJ2-1): DGGITQSPKYLFRKEGQNVTLSCEQNLNHDAMYWYRQDPGQGLRLIYYSQIVNDFQKGDIAEGYSVSREKKESFPLTVTSAQKNPTAFYLCASSITVAGLSSYNEQFFGPGTRLTVL.

The chain has TRBV9 and TRBJ1-5, with 11 bases that match TRBD1. There are 16 residues in the CDR3. Germline CDR1 is SGDLS and CDR2 is YYNGEE. The ends lost 0 bases at V and 7 bases at J; junction bases unmatched: 6. As DNA, the CDR3 is TGTGCCAGCAGCGTAGAGGAGGACAGGGGGCAACAGCCCCAGCATTTT. Its translation: CASSVEEDRGQQPQHF.

This sequence joins TRBV7-9 and TRBJ1-1; 10 positions match TRBD1. In germline, CDR1 is SEHNR, CDR2 FQNEAQ (reference sequence). V lost 2 bases to trimming and J lost 5 bases; unmatched junction nucleotides: 8. There are 16 residues in the CDR3. The CDR3 reads CASSLWSGTGETEAFF. The CDR3 nucleotides are TGTGCCAGCAGCTTATGGTCTGGGACAGGGGAGACTGAAGCTTTCTTT.

This clone appeared a single time. V usage is TRBV11-3 and J usage is TRBJ2-1; TRBD2 aligns across 7 bases. Germline V gene data show CDR1 as SGHNT and CDR2 as YENEEA. V lost 1 base, J lost 4 bases, and 4 bases stayed unmatched. This CDR3 spans 15 amino acids. The CDR3 DNA sequence: TGTGCCAGCAGCTTAGTGTGGGAGGGTTACAATGAGCAGTTCTTC. Amino acid sequence: CASSLVWEGYNEQFF.

The chain uses TRBV24-1 and TRBJ2-1; 10 bases align to TRBD2. J gave up 5 bases and V 4 bases, and 7 bases lay outside the gene matches. The length of the CDR3 is 16 residues. Germline V gives CDR1 KGHDR, CDR2 SFDVKD. The DNA for the CDR3 is TGTGCCACCAGTGACAGACTAGCGGGTTCGGACAATGAGCAGTTCTTC. This encodes CATSDRLAGSDNEQFF.

This chain uses TRBV4-3 with TRBJ2-1, with D tentatively TRBD2 (6 bases). The ends were cut back, 0 bases at V and 7 bases at J, with 13 bases in the middle. This CDR3 has 15 amino acids. The germline V gene encodes CDR1 LGHNA and CDR2 YSLEER. Here the CDR3 DNA reads TGCGCCAGCAGCCAAGATCGGAACGCGGGGAATGAGCAGTTCTTC. Amino acid sequence: CASSQDRNAGNEQFF.

The gene calls are TRBV7-9 and TRBJ2-1, with D uncertain. The CDR3 loop spans 12 amino acids. V lost 4 bases to trimming and J lost 4 bases, with 5 bases between them. Per the germline V gene, CDR1 is SEHNR and CDR2 is FQNEAQ (reference sequence). As DNA, the CDR3 is TGTGCCAGCAGCTCCCGTTACAATGAGCAGTTCTTC. It yields the protein CASSSRYNEQFF.

The V and J genes are TRBV4-3 and TRBJ2-7; weak D call: TRBD2 (7 bases). Germline V gene data show CDR1 as LGHNA and CDR2 as YSLEER. The V end was cut by 0 bases, the J end by 3 bases, with 15 bases between. The CDR3 spans 16 residues. In nucleotides, the CDR3 is TGCGCCAGCAGCCAAGATGGGGGCGGGGGTCACTACGAGCAGTACTTC. Translating gives CASSQDGGGGHYEQYF.

This sequence joins TRBV5-5 and TRBJ2-5; the match to TRBD1 covers 8 bases. V lost 2 bases, J lost 4 bases, and 7 bases stayed unmatched. This CDR3 is built from 15 residues. CDR1 is SGHKS and CDR2 is YYEKEE in the germline V gene (reference sequence). Here the CDR3 DNA reads TGTGCCAGCAGCTTCAGGGGGCTCGTGACAGAGACCCAGTACTTC. It codes for CASSFRGLVTETQYF.

This clone is medium-sized in the sample. CDR3 bases: TGTGCCAGCAACAGACCCGGCAGCTCTGGAAACACCATATATTTT. Translating it yields CASNRPGSSGNTIYF. This rearrangement joins TRBV7-9 to TRBJ1-3, with unresolved D. From germline, CDR1 is SEHNR and CDR2 FQNEAQ (reference sequence). The length of the CDR3 is 15 residues. V lost 7 bases and J 0 bases, leaving 13 bases between the germline ends. Complete variable domain (other parts from reference TRBV7-9 and TRBJ1-3): DTGVSQNPRHKITKRGQNVTFRCDPISEHNRLYWYRQTLGQGPEFLTYFQNEAQLEKSRLLSDRFSAERPKGSFSTLEIQRTEQGDSAMYLCASNRPGSSGNTIYFGEGSWLTVV.

The V gene is TRBV7-6, the J gene TRBJ2-1, with 7 bases matching TRBD2. The CDR3 is made up of 15 amino acids. V lost 5 bases to trimming and J lost 7 bases; unmatched junction nucleotides: 11. Germline assignment: CDR1 SGHVS and CDR2 FNYEAQ. The CDR3 bases are TGTGCCAGCAGCCCACGGAGGGCGGGAGTGAATGAGCAGTTCTTC. This encodes CASSPRRAGVNEQFF.

The rearrangement joins TRBV20-1 to TRBJ2-1, with D possibly matching TRBD1 (6 bases). Germline CDR1 and CDR2: DFQATT and SNEGSKA (reference sequence). This CDR3 contains 14 residues. The V end was cut by 3 bases, the J end by 6 bases, with 15 bases between. This CDR3 reads CSASSHRALNEQFF. In nucleotides, the CDR3 is TGCAGTGCTAGTTCCCACAGGGCGCTCAATGAGCAGTTCTTC.

This chain joins TRBV5-4 and TRBJ2-2, with TRBD2 identical over 8 bases. CDR1 is SGHNT, CDR2 YYREEE, per germline (reference sequence). V gave up 4 bases and J gave up 2 bases; unmatched junction bases: 4. CDR3 length: 15 residues. CDR3 sequence (DNA): TGTGCCAGCAGCACCGGGACTAGTAACACCGGGGAGCTGTTTTTT. Translating it yields CASSTGTSNTGELFF.

The rearrangement joins TRBV11-3 to TRBJ2-2; 8 bases align to TRBD2. J lost 5 bases, V lost 0 bases, and 5 bases had no gene match. The CDR3 runs 16 residues. Looked up from germline, CDR1 is SGHNT and CDR2 is YENEEA. The CDR3 DNA reads as TGTGCCAGCAGCTTAGAAGCGGGAGCTGGTACCGGGGAGCTGTTTTTT. This codes for CASSLEAGAGTGELFF.

The rearrangement joins TRBV4-2 to TRBJ2-7; TRBD2 matches at 11 bases. V lost 2 bases to trimming and J lost 3 bases; unmatched junction nucleotides: 6. Germline V lookup: CDR1 LGHNA, CDR2 YNFKEQ. The CDR3 sequence is 16 residues long. For the CDR3, the DNA is TGTGCCAGCAGCCAAAAGAGACTAGCGGGAAACTACGAGCAGTACTTC. Translated, it gives CASSQKRLAGNYEQYF.

V usage is TRBV10-3 and J usage is TRBJ1-4; possibly TRBD1 for D (5 bases). Germline assignment: CDR1 ENHRY and CDR2 SYGVKD. Deletions cut 0 bases from V and 7 bases from J, with 12 bases between. The CDR3 extends over 15 amino acids. The CDR3 here is CAISESGQGGEKLFF. The CDR3 DNA reads TGTGCCATCAGTGAGTCAGGTCAGGGTGGTGAAAAACTGTTTTTT.

The chain combines TRBV15 with TRBJ1-1; D uncertain. The germline gives CDR1 LNHNV, CDR2 YYDKDF (reference sequence). The V gene lost 8 bases and the J gene lost 5 bases, with 12 bases spanning the gap. The CDR3 spans 12 residues. The CDR3 DNA is TGTGCCACCCAGAGAGCGAATACTGAAGCTTTCTTT. Protein: CATQRANTEAFF. Based on the CDR3 plus reference TRBV15 and TRBJ1-1, the full variable domain is DAMVIQNPRYQVTQFGKPVTLSCSQTLNHNVMYWYQQKSSQAPKLLFHYYDKDFNNEADTPDNFQSRRPNTSFCFLDIRSPGLGDTAMYLCATQRANTEAFFGQGTRLTVV.

The chain couples TRBV3-1 (or the pseudogene TRBV3-2) to TRBJ2-3; D not resolved. From germline, CDR1 is LGHDT and CDR2 YNNKEL (reference sequence). The CDR3 is 13 amino acids. Trimming pared 1 base from V and 2 bases from J, leaving 4 bases between. This chain's CDR3 is CASSQANTDTQYF. The CDR3 coding sequence is TGTGCCAGCAGCCAAGCAAACACAGATACGCAGTATTTT.

V and J are TRBV13 and TRBJ1-3; 7 bases map to TRBD1. The CDR3 totals 16 residues. Germline V CDR1 and CDR2: PRHDT, FYEKMQ (reference sequence). J gave up 4 bases and V 3 bases, and 9 bases lay outside the gene matches. This CDR3 is CASSFTGEGGGNTIYF. The CDR3 DNA reads TGTGCCAGCAGCTTCACAGGGGAAGGTGGCGGAAACACCATATATTTT. The whole variable domain, remainder taken from reference TRBV13 and TRBJ1-3, is AAGVIQSPRHLIKEKRETATLKCYPIPRHDTVYWYQQGPGQDPQFLISFYEKMQSDKGSIPDRFSAQQFSDYHSELNMSSLELGDSALYFCASSFTGEGGGNTIYFGEGSWLTVV.

The chain recombines TRBV20-1 with TRBJ2-5; D is uncertain. CDR3 size: 11 residues. Germline CDR1 reads DFQATT; CDR2 reads SNEGSKA (reference sequence). V was cut by 6 bases and J by 6 bases, with 11 bases left in between. This CDR3 reads CSAVRGQTQYF. The CDR3 coding sequence is TGCAGTGCCGTCAGAGGTCAGACCCAGTACTTC.